The rows below give T cell receptor beta chains drawn from one sample of a study of technical replicates of blood from a handful of donors. Assay: immunoSEQ multiplex PCR; the TCRdb copy retains only in-frame clones and omits some. This table holds over 80,000 clones, 95% to 97% found once. The sequencing sample was made of T cells isolated from PBMCs. Receptor source: a human donor in good health. The CDR3 runs from the conserved cysteine through the conserved F or W. Not all rows give a size; the values are once, few, many and, for expanded clones, a class.

J: TRBJ1-1; size: NA; V: TRBV29-1; CDR3: CSESRGLGTEAFF
J: TRBJ1-1; size: NA; V: TRBV6-5; CDR3: CASRSLTEAFF
J: TRBJ1-4; size: once; V: TRBV30; CDR3: CAWSRGEGTNEKLFF
J: TRBJ2-5; size: NA; V: TRBV6-1; CDR3: CASRTGGETQYF
J: TRBJ2-1; size: NA; V: TRBV15; CDR3: CATSSGSHNEQFF
J: TRBJ1-1; size: NA; V: TRBV29-1; CDR3: CSVLLGERTEAFF
J: TRBJ2-3; size: NA; V: TRBV6-6; CDR3: CASSLYTDTQYF
J: TRBJ2-3; size: NA; V: TRBV2; CDR3: CASSESGRGTDTQYF
J: TRBJ1-2; size: few; V: TRBV5-1; CDR3: CASSLLGQGVDGYTF
J: TRBJ2-7; size: NA; V: TRBV13; CDR3: CASRVGRGEQYF
J: TRBJ2-7; size: NA; V: TRBV28; CDR3: CASSQPGQGTYEQYF
J: TRBJ2-5; size: once; V: TRBV4-1; CDR3: CASSQVWTSGGQETQYF
J: TRBJ2-7; size: NA; V: TRBV30; CDR3: CAWSVRSTGEQYF
J: TRBJ2-1; size: NA; V: TRBV19; CDR3: CASSIAGTGGNEQFF
J: TRBJ1-1; size: NA; V: TRBV13; CDR3: CASSLDISNTEAFF
J: TRBJ1-4; size: NA; V: TRBV2; CDR3: CASVRALRANEKLFF
J: TRBJ1-1; size: NA; V: TRBV19; CDR3: CASSIPLTEAFF
J: TRBJ2-6; size: once; V: TRBV15; CDR3: CATSRVPGTLVAGANVLTF